The clone carrying this TCR beta chain turned up a few times. The antigen remains unidentified. This CDR3 is built from 14 residues. Germline V gene sequence: CDR1 DFQATT, CDR2 SNEGSKA (reference sequence). With V trimmed by 4 bases and J by 7 bases, 5 bases remained unmatched. This sample is drawn from a study of T-cell memory formation after mild COVID-19. General observations from the study: Detection of some responders pre-infection suggested pre-existing cross-reactive memory T cells participated.

TCRdb processed the 5' RACE reads anew with MiXCR; each CDR3 protein has one entry. This table holds about 170,000 distinct CDR3 sequences, 13% found once. This sequence joins TRBV20-1 and TRBJ2-4, with 12 bases fitting TRBD2. The sample taken for sequencing was PBMCs or a T cell subset sorted from them (not recorded which). The TCR sequence derives from a man aged 18 to 35 who had mild COVID-19 (a few samples of this study predate the infection). Cell type and time point are not known. The CDR3 here is CSATSGGARNIQYF. The CDR3 coding sequence is TGCAGTGCTACTAGCGGGGGGGCCCGGAACATTCAGTACTTC.